The 10 T cell receptor beta chains in this list originate from one sample, sequenced in a study of tissue T cells after allogeneic stem cell transplantation. Time point specified: mouse harvest day 7 after allogeneic transplant. Tail vein injection delivered 10^7 T-cell-depleted bone marrow cells and 10^6 splenic CD5+ T cells. Only in-frame clones appear in the TCRdb table, and some are missing; sequencing was by immunoSEQ multiplex PCR. The sample has about 5,600 clones, 51% seen once. The sample taken for sequencing was gut tissue. The receptors come from a female BALB/c mouse given C57BL/6 T cells with graft-versus-host disease after an allogeneic hematopoietic cell transplant.

Concerning this clone: Mouse germline and gene names are used. The CDR3 end is not reached by the read, which stops 1 residue before it; the germline J gene fills it in. The chain links TRBV15 to TRBJ2-7; D is ambiguous. The CDR3 is 13 amino acids. Germline CDR1 reads SGHND; CDR2 reads FRSKSL. V gave up 1 base and J gave up 1 base, with 5 bases separating them. CDR3 DNA (partial): TGTGCCAGCAGTTTAGGAGGTTCCTATGAACAGTAC. It encodes CASSLGGSYEQY. The complete CDR3 reads CASSLGGSYEQYF.

This clone was observed a few times. Genes here carry mouse names. Read coverage stops 1 residue before the CDR3 terminus; the germline J gene supplies the remainder. The chain combines TRBV26 with TRBJ2-2; D unresolved. Between the trimmed V and J ends, which lost 4 bases and 1 base, there was a span of 4 bases. The CDR3 covers 13 residues. Germline CDR1 and CDR2: KGHPV and FQNQEV (reference sequence). The sequenced CDR3 bases are TGTGCCAGCAGTCCGATAAACACCGGGCAGCTCTAC. Amino acids: CASSPINTGQLY. The full CDR3 sequence reads CASSPINTGQLYF.

This clone appeared once. The genes are named according to mouse. Read data end 1 residue before the CDR3 end; the end is taken from the germline J gene. The chain carries TRBV12-2 and TRBJ1-5, with a tentative D call TRBD1 (6 bases). The germline V gene encodes CDR1 SGHLS and CDR2 HYDKME. The CDR3 length is 13 residues. With 4 bases removed from V and 0 bases from J, the gap between germline ends came to 6 bases. The sequenced part of the CDR3 DNA is TGTGCCAGCTCGGGACATAACAACCAGGCTCCGCTT. This encodes CASSGHNNQAPL. The CDR3 as a whole reads CASSGHNNQAPLF.

To note about this clone: Gene names denote mouse genes. The CDR3 end falls 1 residue outside the read, so it is completed with the germline J gene. This rearrangement joins TRBV15 to TRBJ1-1; TRBD1 agrees at 8 bases. Germline V gives CDR1 SGHND, CDR2 FRSKSL. V gave up 6 bases and J gave up 3 bases; unmatched junction bases: 3. This CDR3 is built from 13 residues. The CDR3 DNA, read in part, is TGTGCCAGCAGAACAGGGGGTGACACAGAAGTCTTC. It specifies CASRTGGDTEVF. The whole CDR3 sequence reads CASRTGGDTEVFF. The full variable domain, in which reference TRBV15 and TRBJ1-1 provide the parts outside the CDR3, is DAGVTQTPRHEVAEKGQTIILKCEPVSGHNDLFWYRQTKIQGLELLSYFRSKSLMEDGGAFKDRFKAEMLNSSFSTLKIQPTEPKDSAVYLCASRTGGDTEVFFGKGTRLTVV.

For this clone: Genes and germline are mouse. The CDR3 end falls 1 residue outside the read, so it is completed with the germline J gene. The genes are TRBV5 and TRBJ1-4, with 7 bases fitting TRBD1. CDR3 size: 15 residues. V was pared by 1 base and J by 3 bases, with 2 bases of the junction left unmatched. From germline, CDR1 is LGHNA and CDR2 YNLKQL (reference sequence). The CDR3 region is CASSQAQGANERLFF. The covered CDR3 bases are TGTGCCAGCAGCCAAGCGCAGGGGGCCAACGAAAGATTATTT.

About this clone itself: Gene labels here are mouse ones. Read data end 1 residue before the CDR3 end; the end is taken from the germline J gene. The V call is TRBV12-1, the J call TRBJ1-3, with TRBD1 identical over 9 bases. This CDR3 contains 16 residues. V trimming: 0 bases; J trimming: 0 bases; junction bases outside the gene matches: 2. Looked up from germline, CDR1 is SGHSN and CDR2 is HYEKVE. The CDR3 loop reads CASSLGQGYSGNTLYF. The sequenced part of the CDR3 DNA is TGTGCCAGCTCTCTCGGACAGGGGTATTCTGGAAATACGCTCTAT. The variable domain in full, completed from reference TRBV12-1 and TRBJ1-3, reads DSGVVQSPRHIIKEKGGRSVLTCIPISGHSNVVWYQQTLGKELKFLIQHYEKVERDKGFLPSRFSVQQFDDYHSEMNMSALELEDSAMYFCASSLGQGYSGNTLYFGEGSRLIVV.

The table lists this clone with a few counts. Gene names refer to mouse genes. The read gets to within 1 residue of the CDR3 end, and the germline J gene fills in the rest. The V gene is TRBV3, the J gene TRBJ2-1; 7 bases line up with TRBD1. The junction had 0 bases not matched to a gene; V was cut back by 3 bases and J by 1 base. The length of the CDR3 is 14 residues. CDR1 is SNHLY and CDR2 is FYNGKV in the germline V gene (reference sequence). The DNA read from the CDR3 is TGTGCCAGCAGCTTGGGACAGAACTATGCTGAGCAGTTC. Its translation is CASSLGQNYAEQF. The full CDR3 reads CASSLGQNYAEQFF. The full variable domain, with the rest looked up from reference TRBV3 and TRBJ2-1, is GPKVLQIPSHQIIDMGQMVTLNCDPVSNHLYFYWYKQILGQQMEFLVNFYNGKVMEKSKLFKDQFSVERPDGSYFTLKIQPTALEDSAVYFCASSLGQNYAEQFFGPGTRLTVL.

This clone was observed a single time. Gene and germline names: mouse. Read data end 1 residue before the CDR3 end; the end is taken from the germline J gene. V and J are TRBV13-1 and TRBJ1-5, with D possibly being TRBD1 (5 bases). The CDR3 has 14 residues. Trimming stripped 2 bases from V and 2 bases from J, with 8 bases between. CDR1 is NSHNY and CDR2 is SYGAGN in the germline V gene. The DNA read from the CDR3 is TGTGCCAGCAGTGAAGACAGATACAACCAGGCTCCGCTT. It codes for CASSEDRYNQAPL. The CDR3 reads in full as CASSEDRYNQAPLF. Full variable domain (rest looked up from reference TRBV13-1 and TRBJ1-5): EAAVTQSPRNKVTVTGGNVTLSCRQTNSHNYMYWYRQDTGHGLRLIHYSYGAGNLRIGDVPDGYKATRTTQEDFFLLLELASPSQTSLYFCASSEDRYNQAPLFGEGTRLSVL.

As for this clone: The germline and genes are mouse ones. The read ends 1 residue before the CDR3 terminus; that terminus is restored from the germline J gene. This rearrangement joins TRBV23 to TRBJ1-1. Germline CDR1 is KGHTA and CDR2 is FQNQQP. CDR3 length: 13 amino acids. The CDR3 sequence: CSSSQPANTEVFF. The covered CDR3 bases are TGCTCCAGCAGTCAACCTGCAAACACAGAAGTCTTC.

This clone was counted a few times. The genes and germline here are from mouse. The missing CDR3 end, 1 residue past where the read stops, is filled in from the germline J gene. The rearrangement uses TRBV5 and TRBJ2-7; 9 bases line up with TRBD2. The CDR3 length is 15 residues. The V and J ends lost 1 base and 0 bases, in that order; junction bases with no gene match: 1. The V gene's germline CDR1 is LGHNA and CDR2 YNLKQL (reference sequence). CDR3 DNA, as far as it was read: TGTGCCAGCAGCCAAGGACTGGGGGTCTCCTATGAACAGTAC. Its protein is CASSQGLGVSYEQY. The complete CDR3 protein is CASSQGLGVSYEQYF.